These T cell receptor beta chains were read from a single sample in a study of cytomegalovirus exposure and HLA in healthy donors. Using immunoSEQ multiplex PCR, the repertoire was profiled, and TCRdb retains in-frame clones only, with some absent. The top ten clones hold 3% to 4.5% of a sample with 160,000 or so clones, 70% to 85% of them seen once. Sequences were obtained from PBMCs. These TCRs come from a young man in good health and CMV-seropositive. The CDR3 runs from the conserved cysteine through the conserved F or W. Only some rows state a clone size, as once, few, many or a class for expanded clones.

v_call clone_size cdr3_aa
TRBV6-1 NA CASSERQGMNYGYTF
TRBV29-1 NA CSAFGGAQETQYF
TRBV28 once CASSSPGDGNTIYF
TRBV25-1 NA CASSEAGVEETQYF
TRBV27 NA CASSFLTSTDTQYF
TRBV18 NA CASSPADRVYNEQFF
TRBV27 NA CASSWGQGTYEQYF
TRBV4-3 NA CASSQPSGGLHEQFF
TRBV13 once CASSLLAGGDTQYF
TRBV11-3 NA CASSRGGGPDTGELFF
TRBV5-3 once CARSPRAGNQPQHF
TRBV19 NA CASLGVNTEAFF
TRBV6-5 few CASSYPSGTGYNEQFF
TRBV7-2 once CASSPGSNQPQHF
TRBV19 NA CASSMGDTNTEAFF
TRBV5-1 NA CASSLLGQANQPQHF
TRBV9 NA CASSVDWTGVTGELFF
TRBV11-2 once CASSLSPGYGYTF
TRBV7-2 NA CASSPGGSAYFLTGELFF
TRBV7-9 NA CASSLGGPLMGQPQHF
TRBV28 NA CASSFVGAETQYF
TRBV5-1 NA CASSLVGVNTEAFF
TRBV10-1 few CASSEPGEGDEQYF
TRBV19 NA CASSTTGGGQPQHF
TRBV7-5 NA CVRSTLSGQGDYGYTF
TRBV30 NA CAWSVIVGEETQYF
TRBV9 NA CASSVAGGRQETQYF
TRBV2 few CASSIGQGQPQHF
TRBV5-6 NA CASSLEESQPQHF
TRBV28 NA CASSRPGLYEQYF